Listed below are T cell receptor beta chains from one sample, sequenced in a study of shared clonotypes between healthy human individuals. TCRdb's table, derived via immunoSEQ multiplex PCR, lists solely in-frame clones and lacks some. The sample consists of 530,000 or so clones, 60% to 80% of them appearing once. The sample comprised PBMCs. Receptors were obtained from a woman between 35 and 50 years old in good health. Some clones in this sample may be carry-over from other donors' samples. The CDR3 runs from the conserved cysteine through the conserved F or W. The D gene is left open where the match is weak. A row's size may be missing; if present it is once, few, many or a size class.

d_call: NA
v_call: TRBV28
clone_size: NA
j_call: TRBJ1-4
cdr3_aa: CASSLTLEGLFF
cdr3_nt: TGTGCCAGCAGTTTAACCTTAGAGGGGCTGTTTTTT

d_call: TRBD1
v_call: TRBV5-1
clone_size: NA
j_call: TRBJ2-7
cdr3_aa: CASRSQPGTGEYEQYF
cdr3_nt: TGCGCCAGCAGGAGCCAGCCGGGGACAGGGGAATACGAGCAGTACTTC

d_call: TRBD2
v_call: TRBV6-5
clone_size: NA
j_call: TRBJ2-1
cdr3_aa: CASSYSLAVSYNEQFF
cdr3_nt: TGTGCCAGCAGTTACTCCCTAGCGGTCTCCTACAATGAGCAGTTCTTC

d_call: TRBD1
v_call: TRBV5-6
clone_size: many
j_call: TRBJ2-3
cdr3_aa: CASSFTDRGGTDTQYF
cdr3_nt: TGTGCCAGCAGCTTCACGGACAGGGGGGGCACAGATACGCAGTATTTT

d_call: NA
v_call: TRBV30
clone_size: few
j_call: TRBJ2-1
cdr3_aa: CAWSVSYRGAGEQFF
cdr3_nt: TGTGCCTGGAGTGTTTCGTATCGGGGGGCTGGTGAGCAGTTCTTC

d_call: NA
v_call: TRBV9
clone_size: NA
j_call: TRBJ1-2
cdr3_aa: CASSPGGGRYGYTF
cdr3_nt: TGTGCCAGCAGCCCGGGGGGAGGTCGCTATGGCTACACCTTC

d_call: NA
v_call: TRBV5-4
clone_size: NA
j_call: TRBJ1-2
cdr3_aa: CASSFRGGNYGYTF
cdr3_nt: TGTGCCAGCAGCTTCAGGGGAGGTAACTATGGCTACACCTTC

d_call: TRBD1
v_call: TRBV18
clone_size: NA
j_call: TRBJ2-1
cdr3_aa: CASSSYRGVDEQFF
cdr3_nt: TGTGCCAGCTCATCCTACAGGGGAGTGGATGAGCAGTTCTTC

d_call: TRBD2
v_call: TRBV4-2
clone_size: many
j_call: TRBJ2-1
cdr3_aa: CASSQDAGEPYNEQFF
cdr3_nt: TGTGCCAGCAGCCAAGACGCGGGAGAACCCTACAATGAGCAGTTCTTC

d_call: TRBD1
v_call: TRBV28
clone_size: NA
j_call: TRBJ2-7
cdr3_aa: CATKRQGFSYEQYF
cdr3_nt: TGTGCCACCAAACGACAGGGTTTTTCCTACGAGCAGTACTTC

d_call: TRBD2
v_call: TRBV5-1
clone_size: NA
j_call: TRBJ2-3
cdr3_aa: CASSLAVAGGTDTQYF
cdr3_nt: TGCGCCAGCAGCTTGGCCGTAGCGGGAGGCACAGATACGCAGTATTTT

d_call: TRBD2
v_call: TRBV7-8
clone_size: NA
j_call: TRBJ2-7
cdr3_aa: CASSTAGFSYEQYF
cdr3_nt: TGTGCCAGCAGCACAGCGGGGTTCTCCTACGAGCAGTACTTC

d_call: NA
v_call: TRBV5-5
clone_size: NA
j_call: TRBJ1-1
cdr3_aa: CASSLGPSNTEAFF
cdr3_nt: TGTGCCAGCAGCTTGGGACCCTCGAACACTGAAGCTTTCTTT

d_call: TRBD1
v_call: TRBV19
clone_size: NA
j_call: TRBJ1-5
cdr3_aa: CASSISTGLQPQHF
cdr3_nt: TGTGCCAGTAGTATATCGACAGGGCTTCAGCCCCAGCATTTT

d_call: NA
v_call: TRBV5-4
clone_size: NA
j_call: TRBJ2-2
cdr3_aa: CASTKVGGRLGTGELFF
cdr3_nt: TGTGCCAGCACTAAAGTGGGAGGCCGGCTTGGCACCGGGGAGCTGTTTTTT

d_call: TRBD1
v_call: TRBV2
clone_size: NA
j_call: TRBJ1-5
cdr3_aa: CASSRDRGTGQPQHF
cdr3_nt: TGTGCCAGCAGCCGGGACAGGGGAACGGGTCAGCCCCAGCATTTT

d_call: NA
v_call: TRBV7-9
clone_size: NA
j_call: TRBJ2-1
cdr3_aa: CASSLQVSPFF
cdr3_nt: TGTGCCAGCAGCCTACAGGTATCGCCGTTCTTC

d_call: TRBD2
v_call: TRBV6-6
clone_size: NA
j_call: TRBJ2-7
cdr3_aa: CASRQGLAAYEQYF
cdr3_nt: TGTGCCAGCAGGCAAGGACTAGCGGCTTACGAGCAGTACTTC

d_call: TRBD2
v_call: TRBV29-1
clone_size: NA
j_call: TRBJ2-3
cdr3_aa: CSVEGGLAADTQYF
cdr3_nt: TGCAGCGTTGAAGGCGGACTAGCGGCAGATACGCAGTATTTT

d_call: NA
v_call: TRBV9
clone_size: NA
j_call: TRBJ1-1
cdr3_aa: CASGGGRDTEAFF
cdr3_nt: TGTGCCAGCGGAGGGGGACGGGACACTGAAGCTTTCTTT

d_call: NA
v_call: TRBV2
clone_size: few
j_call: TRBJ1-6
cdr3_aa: CASRDNSPLHF
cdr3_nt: TGTGCCAGCAGGGACAATTCACCCCTCCACTTT

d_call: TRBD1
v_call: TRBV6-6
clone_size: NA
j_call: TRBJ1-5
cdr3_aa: CASSYDRGGQPQHF
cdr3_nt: TGTGCCAGCAGTTACGACAGGGGAGGTCAGCCCCAGCATTTT

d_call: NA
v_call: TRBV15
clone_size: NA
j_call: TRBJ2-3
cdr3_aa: CATSSNGVGDTQYF
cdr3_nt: TGTGCCACCAGCAGCAATGGGGTTGGAGATACGCAGTATTTT

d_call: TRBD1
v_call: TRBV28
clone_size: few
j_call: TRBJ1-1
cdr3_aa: CASSSRDRNTEAFF
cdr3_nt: TGTGCCAGCAGTTCCCGGGACAGGAACACTGAAGCTTTCTTT

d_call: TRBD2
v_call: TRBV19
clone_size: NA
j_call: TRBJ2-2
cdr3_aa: CASSTIGLAGDTGELFF
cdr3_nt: TGTGCCAGTAGTACAATAGGACTAGCGGGAGACACCGGGGAGCTGTTTTTT

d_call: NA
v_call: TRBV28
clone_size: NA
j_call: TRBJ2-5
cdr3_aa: CASSLSIGQETQYF
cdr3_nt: TGTGCCAGCAGTTTATCGATAGGACAAGAGACCCAGTACTTC

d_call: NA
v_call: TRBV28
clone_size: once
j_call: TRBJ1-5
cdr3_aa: CASSPPGESAGRYGNQPQHF
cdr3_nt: TGTGCCAGCAGTCCACCCGGGGAATCGGCTGGGCGATATGGCAATCAGCCCCAGCATTTT

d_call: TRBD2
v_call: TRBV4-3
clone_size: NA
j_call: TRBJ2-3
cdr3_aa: CASSQELAGGSTDTQYF
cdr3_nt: TGCGCCAGCAGCCAAGAACTAGCGGGAGGTAGCACAGATACGCAGTATTTT

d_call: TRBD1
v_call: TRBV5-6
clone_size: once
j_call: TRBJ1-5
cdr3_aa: CASSSTGINQPQHF
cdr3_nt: TGTGCCAGCAGCTCGACAGGGATCAATCAGCCCCAGCATTTT

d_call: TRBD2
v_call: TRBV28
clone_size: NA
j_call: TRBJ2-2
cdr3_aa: CASSRLSGTNTGELFF
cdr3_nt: TGTGCCAGCAGTCGACTTAGCGGGACGAACACCGGGGAGCTGTTTTTT

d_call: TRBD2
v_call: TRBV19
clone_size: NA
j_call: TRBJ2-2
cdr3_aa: CASTPRLAGLNTGELFF
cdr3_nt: TGTGCCAGTACCCCCCGACTAGCGGGGTTGAACACCGGGGAGCTGTTTTTT

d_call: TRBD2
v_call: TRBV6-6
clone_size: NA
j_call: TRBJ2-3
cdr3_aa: CASSYDIAGVPDTQYF
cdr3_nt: TGTGCCAGCAGTTACGATATAGCGGGAGTCCCAGATACGCAGTATTTT

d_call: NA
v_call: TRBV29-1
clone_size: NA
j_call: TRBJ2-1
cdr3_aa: CSVGRGGLYNEQFF
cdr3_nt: TGCAGCGTTGGTCGCGGGGGCCTCTACAATGAGCAGTTCTTC

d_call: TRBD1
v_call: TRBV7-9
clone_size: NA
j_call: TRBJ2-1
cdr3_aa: CASSFLQGADEQFF
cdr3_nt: TGTGCCAGCAGCTTCCTTCAGGGGGCGGATGAGCAGTTCTTC

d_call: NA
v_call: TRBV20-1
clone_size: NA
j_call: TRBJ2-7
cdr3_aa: CSARVTLEQYF
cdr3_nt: TGCAGTGCTAGAGTTACTCTCGAGCAGTACTTC

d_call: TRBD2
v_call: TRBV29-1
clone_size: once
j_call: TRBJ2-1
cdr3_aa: CSVGWGGSSYNEQFF
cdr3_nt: TGCAGCGTTGGGTGGGGCGGGAGCTCCTACAATGAGCAGTTCTTC

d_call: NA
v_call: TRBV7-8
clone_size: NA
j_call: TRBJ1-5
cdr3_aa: CASSLASGQPQHF
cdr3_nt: TGTGCCAGCAGCTTAGCGTCGGGGCAGCCCCAGCATTTT

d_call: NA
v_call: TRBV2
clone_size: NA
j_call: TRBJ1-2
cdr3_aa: CASSARGGGGGGYTF
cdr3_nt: TGTGCCAGCAGTGCCCGAGGAGGAGGCGGTGGGGGCTACACCTTC

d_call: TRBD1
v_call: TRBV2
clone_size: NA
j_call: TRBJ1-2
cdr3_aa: CASSFRTGDYGYTF
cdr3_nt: TGTGCCAGCAGTTTTCGGACAGGAGACTATGGCTACACCTTC

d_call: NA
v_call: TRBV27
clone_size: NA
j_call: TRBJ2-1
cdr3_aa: CASSSPTRRNEQFF
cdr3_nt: TGTGCCAGCAGTTCCCCGACTAGGAGGAATGAGCAGTTCTTC

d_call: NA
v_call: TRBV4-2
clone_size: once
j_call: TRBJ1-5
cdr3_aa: CASSPGGGNQPQHF
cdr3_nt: TGTGCCAGCAGCCCTGGTGGGGGCAATCAGCCCCAGCATTTT